This T cell receptor (beta chain) was recorded in a study of blood T cell repertoires in COVID-19. Sequenced by immunoSEQ multiplex PCR; TCRdb stores in-frame clones only, minus some. The sample has about 400,000 clones, more than 75% seen once. CDR3 size: 15 residues. Germline assignment: CDR1 SGHVS and CDR2 FNYEAQ. The junction had 9 bases not matched to a gene; V was cut back by 4 bases and J by 8 bases. The sequence was collected from a woman in her fifties or sixties who had recovered from COVID-19. Sample: PBMCs or T cells enriched from blood (not recorded which). The genes are TRBV7-6 and TRBJ1-3; 9 bases are shared with TRBD1. Here the CDR3 DNA reads TGTGCCAGCAGCTCGGACCGGACAGGGGTGGACACCATATATTTT. This gives the protein CASSSDRTGVDTIYF. Looking up the rest from reference TRBV7-6 and TRBJ1-3 gives the full variable domain: GAGVSQSPRYKVTKRGQDVALRCDPISGHVSLYWYRQALGQGPEFLTYFNYEAQQDKSGLPNDRFSAERPEGSISTLTIQRTEQRDSAMYRCASSSDRTGVDTIYFGEGSWLTVV.